Following are 8 T cell receptor beta chains from one sample sequenced in a study of blood T cell repertoires in COVID-19. Produced via immunoSEQ multiplex PCR; TCRdb's table is partial and in-frame only. The sample consists of about 250,000 clones, roughly 86% of them appearing once. Sequencing was done on a sample of peripheral blood. The receptor set was obtained from an elderly woman with COVID-19, enrolled during active disease.

The genes are TRBV6-5 and TRBJ1-4; 7 nucleotides align to TRBD1. The length of the CDR3 is 13 residues. Germline CDR1 and CDR2: MNHEY and SVGAGI. Trimming took 8 bases from V and 8 from J; bases not matched to a gene: 8. The CDR3 nucleotides read TGTGCCAGCGCCCCCTCAGGGGGGGAAAAACTGTTTTTT. Its protein is CASAPSGGEKLFF.

V and J are TRBV29-1 and TRBJ1-2; perhaps TRBD1 as D (5 bases). This CDR3 is built from 11 residues. Germline V gene sequence: CDR1 SQVTM, CDR2 ANQGSEA. V shed 5 bases and J shed 5 bases, with 9 bases lying between them. In DNA form, the CDR3 reads TGCAGCGTTCGCAGGGATTATGGCTACACCTTC. Its translation: CSVRRDYGYTF.

The chain carries TRBV5-1 and TRBJ2-5; 9 bases line up with TRBD1. Germline V lookup: CDR1 SGHRS, CDR2 YFSETQ. Trimming at V came to 3 bases and at J to 1 base, leaving 7 bases not matched to a gene. The CDR3 has 16 amino acids. In DNA form, the CDR3 reads TGCGCCAGCAGCTCTGGACAGGGGAAGGGCCAAGAGACCCAGTACTTC. It codes for CASSSGQGKGQETQYF.

The chain employs TRBV5-1 and TRBJ1-5; D gene ambiguous. Trimming shortened V by 3 bases and J by 0 bases, and 10 bases separated the two germline ends. Germline loops: CDR1 SGHRS, CDR2 YFSETQ. This CDR3 spans 15 amino acids. The CDR3, as DNA: TGCGCCAGCAGCTCGGACGGGGATAGCAATCAGCCCCAGCATTTT. It encodes CASSSDGDSNQPQHF.

The CDR3 DNA reads TGCGCCAGCAGCCAGGAAAACAGGGGGCATGCTGGAAACACCATATATTTT. The encoded protein is CASSQENRGHAGNTIYF. The chain is built from TRBV4-1 and TRBJ1-3; 9 bases agree with TRBD1. The CDR3 covers 17 residues. Germline values: CDR1 MGHRA, CDR2 YSYEKL. The trim removed 3 bases at V and 2 bases at J, leaving 8 bases unmatched.

This rearrangement joins TRBV5-6 to TRBJ2-7; 10 nucleotides line up with TRBD2. The junction had 7 bases not matched to a gene; V was cut back by 4 bases and J by 3 bases. The CDR3 has 15 amino acids. The germline CDR1 and CDR2 sequences are SGHDT and YYEEEE. The CDR3: CASSTGTSEDYEQYF. Written as DNA, the CDR3 is TGTGCCAGCAGCACCGGGACTAGCGAAGACTACGAGCAGTACTTC.

This clone was seen only once. The chain links TRBV3-1 (or the pseudogene TRBV3-2) to TRBJ1-6; D is possibly TRBD1 (6 bases). The germline CDR1 and CDR2 sequences are LGHDT and YNNKEL (reference sequence). Between the trimmed V and J ends, which lost 3 bases and 10 bases, there was a span of 10 bases. CDR3 length equals 13 residues. CDR3 region: CASSQGAGSPLHF. For the CDR3, the DNA is TGTGCCAGCAGCCAGGGGGCAGGGTCACCCCTCCACTTT.

The V and J genes are TRBV3-1 (or the pseudogene TRBV3-2) and TRBJ2-7; TRBD2 agrees at 11 bases. The junction had 5 bases not matched to a gene; V was cut back by 7 bases and J by 6 bases. CDR3 length: 13 amino acids. The germline CDR1 and CDR2 sequences are LGHDT and YNNKEL (reference sequence). The CDR3 loop is CASTTGLAAEQYF. DNA for the CDR3: TGTGCCAGCACCACGGGACTAGCGGCCGAGCAGTACTTC.